Listed below are T cell receptor beta chains from one sample, sequenced in a study of cytomegalovirus exposure and HLA in healthy donors. Repertoires were generated with immunoSEQ multiplex PCR, while TCRdb's copy carries only in-frame clones and drops some. The table has over 65,000 clones, approximately 78% seen once. The sequenced material came from PBMCs. These receptor sequences come from a woman between 25 and 40 years old in good health and CMV-seronegative. Each CDR3 is given with its conserved first and last residue. Fields, in order: V gene, clone size, D gene, J gene, CDR3 DNA, CDR3 protein. The D gene is left open where the match is weak. Clone size is stated in some rows and not others, as once, few, many or a class when expanded.

>TRBV5-6|NA|TRBD1|TRBJ2-1
TGTGCCAGCAGCTTGGGGTCCCGGACAGGGGAGGAATTCTTC
CASSLGSRTGEEFF
>TRBV7-2|NA|NA|TRBJ2-2
TGTGCCAGCAGCTCCGGGATCACCGGGGAGCTGTTTTTT
CASSSGITGELFF
>TRBV13|NA|NA|TRBJ1-1
TGTGCCAGCAGCCCTTGGACAGCTGTGAACACTGAAGCTTTCTTT
CASSPWTAVNTEAFF
>TRBV5-1|few|NA|TRBJ1-2
TGCGCCAGCAGCCGCAACGACAGGAACTATGGCTACACCTTC
CASSRNDRNYGYTF
>TRBV7-9|NA|TRBD2|TRBJ2-7
TGTTCCAGCAGCTTACTAGCGGGAAGCTCCTACGAGCAGTACTTC
CSSSLLAGSSYEQYF
>TRBV7-2|NA|TRBD1|TRBJ1-1
TGTGCCAGCACCGACAGGGGGCTAGACACTGAAGCTTTCTTT
CASTDRGLDTEAFF
>TRBV27|NA|TRBD2|TRBJ2-3
TGTGCCAGCAGTTTACGGGTAGCGGGGGGGCCGTCAGATACGCAGTATTTT
CASSLRVAGGPSDTQYF
>TRBV6-1|NA|NA|TRBJ1-3
TGTGCCAGCGTGGCAGACTCTGGAAACACCATATATTTT
CASVADSGNTIYF
>TRBV25-1|NA|NA|TRBJ1-6
TGTGCCAGCAGGGGGATCGGACAGAGCTCCTATAATTCACCCCTCCACTTT
CASRGIGQSSYNSPLHF
>TRBV7-6|NA|NA|TRBJ2-7
TGTGCCAGCAGCGTCCTTGGGACAAACCACTACGAGCAGTACTTC
CASSVLGTNHYEQYF
>TRBV7-2|once|TRBD2|TRBJ2-5
TGTGCCACAGATAGCGGGGGGGCCCGGGAGACCCAGTACTTC
CATDSGGARETQYF
>TRBV6-5|NA|NA|TRBJ2-5
TGTGCCAGCAGTTACTCGACAGAGTACCAAGAGACCCAGTACTTC
CASSYSTEYQETQYF
>TRBV30|NA|NA|TRBJ2-1
TGTGCCTGGAGTGTATATCACAGCGAGCAGTTCTTC
CAWSVYHSEQFF
>TRBV7-8|NA|NA|TRBJ1-1
TGTGCCAGCAGGAGGGTGGGGGGAGGCACTGAAGCTTTCTTT
CASRRVGGGTEAFF
>TRBV9|NA|TRBD2|TRBJ2-1
TGTGCCAGCAGCGTAGAAGGTAGCGGGGGGTTATATAGCTCCTACAATGAGCAGTTCTTC
CASSVEGSGGLYSSYNEQFF
>TRBV7-6|NA|TRBD2|TRBJ2-1
TGTGCCAGCAGCGTAACTAGCGGGGGCTCCTACAATGAGCAGTTCTTC
CASSVTSGGSYNEQFF
>TRBV5-1|NA|NA|TRBJ2-7
TGCGCCAGCAGCTGGACGACAGATTACGAGCAGTACTTC
CASSWTTDYEQYF
>TRBV2|NA|NA|TRBJ1-3
TGTGCCAGCATTCCATGGGCGTCTGGAAACACCATATATTTT
CASIPWASGNTIYF
>TRBV6-5|NA|TRBD1|TRBJ1-1
TGTGCCAGCAGCTCCGGACAGGTCATGAACACTGAAGCTTTCTTT
CASSSGQVMNTEAFF
>TRBV7-9|few|NA|TRBJ1-2
TGTGCCAGCAGCTTATCAGGGTTCTTTAACTATGGCTACACCTTC
CASSLSGFFNYGYTF
>TRBV2|NA|NA|TRBJ1-4
TGTGCCAGCCGTACAGTTTCAACTAATGAAAAACTGTTTTTT
CASRTVSTNEKLFF
>TRBV27|NA|NA|TRBJ1-3
TGTGCCAGCAGTTTATCCAGCTCTGGAAACACCATATATTTT
CASSLSSSGNTIYF
>TRBV5-4|NA|NA|TRBJ1-1
TGTGCCAGCAGACCCCCACAGGGCGGCACTGAAGCTTTCTTT
CASRPPQGGTEAFF
>TRBV28|NA|TRBD1|TRBJ1-1
TGTGCCAGCAGTCCGGGGACAGCGGGAGACAACACTGAAGCTTTCTTT
CASSPGTAGDNTEAFF
>TRBV21-1|NA|NA|TRBJ2-2
TGTGCCAGCAGCAACAGGGTTAAGAACACCGGGGAGCTGTTTTTT
CASSNRVKNTGELFF
>TRBV11-2|NA|NA|TRBJ1-6
TGTGCCAGCAGCACTAGATTCCTGGGATCCTATAATTCACCCCTCCACTTT
CASSTRFLGSYNSPLHF
>TRBV5-6|NA|TRBD1|TRBJ1-3
TGTGCCAGCAGCGCTCAGGGGGCAGTAAGGGGAAACACCATATATTTT
CASSAQGAVRGNTIYF
>TRBV10-3|NA|NA|TRBJ2-7
TGTGCCATCAGTGAAGTGAGCGACGAGCAGTACTTC
CAISEVSDEQYF
>TRBV7-2|NA|NA|TRBJ1-1
TGTGCCAGCAGCTTAGTCAGCAGGGAAACTGAAGCTTTCTTT
CASSLVSRETEAFF
>TRBV28|NA|NA|TRBJ1-1
TGTGCCAGCAGTGAGCCCCGGGGTGGGACTGAAGCTTTCTTT
CASSEPRGGTEAFF
>TRBV18|NA|NA|TRBJ2-2
TGTGCCAGCTCACCACAGCAGGGGCGCTACACCGGGGAGCTGTTTTTT
CASSPQQGRYTGELFF
>TRBV29-1|NA|NA|TRBJ2-1
TGCAGCGTTGGAGTAGGCTTAGGGGATGAGCAGTTCTTC
CSVGVGLGDEQFF
>TRBV2|once|TRBD1|TRBJ1-1
TGTGCCAGCAGAGATAAAGGGACAGGGAACACTGAAGCTTTCTTT
CASRDKGTGNTEAFF
>TRBV6-1|NA|NA|TRBJ1-1
TGTGCCAGCAGACGAACAGGGCCCACTGAAGCTTTCTTT
CASRRTGPTEAFF
>TRBV6-5|NA|TRBD1|TRBJ1-2
TGTGCCAGCAGTTACTCCCCCGGACAGGACCGTGGCTACACCTTC
CASSYSPGQDRGYTF
>TRBV19|NA|NA|TRBJ1-1
TGTGCCAGTAGTATCGGGGGGGTGAACACTGAAGCTTTCTTT
CASSIGGVNTEAFF
>TRBV5-8|few|TRBD1|TRBJ2-7
TGTGCCAGCAGCTTGGTGGGGACAGAGTCCTACGAGCAGTACTTC
CASSLVGTESYEQYF
>TRBV7-2|NA|NA|TRBJ2-6
TGTGCCAGCACCCGGACAGTGGCTGGGGCCAACGTCCTGACTTTC
CASTRTVAGANVLTF
>TRBV14|NA|NA|TRBJ1-1
TGTGCCAGCAGCCAGGGGCCGAACACTGAAGCTTTCTTT
CASSQGPNTEAFF
>TRBV23-1|few|TRBD1|TRBJ2-7
TGCGCCAGAAACAGGGGGTACTACGAGCAGTACTTC
CARNRGYYEQYF
>TRBV5-1|NA|TRBD1|TRBJ2-3
TGCGCCAGCAGCCGGCTGGGACAGAGACCCACAGATACGCAGTATTTT
CASSRLGQRPTDTQYF
>TRBV19|NA|TRBD2|TRBJ2-2
TGTGCCAGTACCCGACTAGCGGGGGCGGTCGGGGAGCTGTTTTTT
CASTRLAGAVGELFF
>TRBV10-3|NA|NA|TRBJ2-2
TGTGCCATCGGTCTTGCAGGGGACACCGGGGAGCTGTTTTTT
CAIGLAGDTGELFF
>TRBV2|NA|NA|TRBJ2-7
TGTGCCAGCAGTGCCCGACAGCACTCCTACGAGCAGTACTTC
CASSARQHSYEQYF
>TRBV9|NA|TRBD1|TRBJ1-2
TGTGCCAGCAGCGTTAGGACCACAGGGGGCGCGTCACAGTATGGCTACACCTTC
CASSVRTTGGASQYGYTF